This T cell receptor (beta chain) was observed in a study of shared clonotypes between healthy human individuals. Using immunoSEQ multiplex PCR, the repertoire was profiled, and TCRdb retains in-frame clones only, with some absent. The sample has over 2 million clones, approximately 94% seen once. Naive CD8 isolation took CD45RO-negative cells positively selected for CCR7 and excluded terminally differentiated effector memory CD45RA+ cells. The V gene lost 3 bases and the J gene lost 0 bases, with 18 bases spanning the gap. The length of the CDR3 is 17 residues. Germline V CDR1 and CDR2: GTSNPN, SVGIG (reference sequence).

The sequenced material came from naive CD8+ T cells sorted from blood. This clonotype originated in a man in his late teens or twenties in good health. The rearrangement joins TRBV30 to TRBJ1-5; D might be TRBD1 (6 bases). CDR3 DNA sequence: TGTGCCTGGAGCCCCACTCCCGGACAGAATAGCAATCAGCCCCAGCATTTT. This gives the protein CAWSPTPGQNSNQPQHF.